The sequence of this T cell receptor (beta chain) was determined in a study of blood T cell repertoires in COVID-19. This clone was counted a single time. Sequenced by immunoSEQ multiplex PCR; TCRdb stores in-frame clones only, minus some. The table has 150,000 to 200,000 clones, about 80% seen once. The CDR3 consists of 16 residues. Germline CDR1 is LNHNV and CDR2 is YYDKDF (reference sequence). V was shortened by 0 bases and J by 4 bases, with 16 bases between the two germline ends. V gene TRBV15 combines with J gene TRBJ2-7, with TRBD1 as a possible D gene (6 bases). The sequenced sample consisted of PBMCs or T cells enriched from blood (not recorded which). This sequence originates from a woman in her sixties or seventies who had recovered from COVID-19. The CDR3 spells CATSRDLTARGYEQYF. The CDR3, as DNA: TGTGCCACCAGCAGAGATCTTACAGCCAGGGGATACGAGCAGTACTTC.